This record looks at one T cell receptor (beta chain) sequence and its context. Its antigen is undetermined. V was pared by 4 bases and J by 4 bases, with 0 bases of the junction left unmatched. The CDR3 has 15 amino acids. Germline loops: CDR1 MNHNS, CDR2 SASEGT. TCRdb keeps only in-frame clones here, not all; method: immunoSEQ multiplex PCR. The data contain around 60,000 clones, roughly 84% of them singletons. The data derive from a study of a mutant IDH1 vaccine in newly diagnosed glioma. Study information: All eight of the vaccinations patients received fell in weeks 1, 3, 5, 7, 11, 15, 19 and 23. Before enrollment, the patients had been treated with radiotherapy alone, temozolomide alone, or both together. Most of them had received both. The study's findings and limits: It was approximately 93% of patients that developed vaccine-induced immune responses.

Time point defined: week 11, during vaccination. Doses consisted of 300 ug of mutant IDH1 20-mer peptide each, paired with topical imiquimod. This chain uses TRBV6-1 with TRBJ2-3; the match to TRBD2 covers 15 bases. The sequenced sample was PBMCs, obtained from a glioma patient whose treatment included an IDH1 peptide vaccine. The source is a woman aged 45-60 years with glioma. The CDR3 loop is CASSGTSGGADTQYF. In DNA form, the CDR3 reads TGTGCCAGCAGTGGGACTAGCGGGGGGGCAGATACGCAGTATTTT.